This is a list of T cell receptor beta chains from one sample in a study of graft-versus-host responses after intestinal transplantation. No cognate antigen is known for these TCRs. The assay was immunoSEQ multiplex PCR, and TCRdb's table has in-frame clones only and misses some. The data show around 88,000 clones, with roughly 80% seen just once and about 15% held by the top ten. Sequenced material: unstimulated CD8+ T cells sorted from spleen or lymph node cells, taken before intestinal transplant. These receptors all come from a human donor who received an intestinal transplant. Each CDR3 is given with its conserved first and last residue. Fields, in order: D gene, clone size, J gene, V gene, CDR3 DNA, CDR3 protein. The D gene is left open where the match is weak. Part of the rows lack a size; the others show once, few, many or a class for expanded clones.

D gene: NA; clone size: NA; J gene: TRBJ2-3; V gene: TRBV2; CDR3 DNA: TGTGCCAGCAAGAGACTAGGGTTCCCCTCCCCCACAGATACGCAGTATTTT; CDR3 protein: CASKRLGFPSPTDTQYF
D gene: TRBD1; clone size: NA; J gene: TRBJ2-2; V gene: TRBV6-1; CDR3 DNA: TGTGCCAGCAGTGGAAGCTACGGGACAGGCCTCCGGGGCACCGGGGAGCTGTTTTTT; CDR3 protein: CASSGSYGTGLRGTGELFF
D gene: TRBD1; clone size: NA; J gene: TRBJ2-7; V gene: TRBV2; CDR3 DNA: TGTGCCAGCAGCACAGGACAGGGACTCAGCTACGAGCAGTACTTC; CDR3 protein: CASSTGQGLSYEQYF
D gene: NA; clone size: few; J gene: TRBJ2-1; V gene: TRBV4-1; CDR3 DNA: TGCGCCAGCAGGCCAAACGGTTACAATGAGCAGTTCTTC; CDR3 protein: CASRPNGYNEQFF
D gene: TRBD2; clone size: NA; J gene: TRBJ2-1; V gene: TRBV11-2; CDR3 DNA: TGTGCCAGCAGCGACCCCTTTAGCGGGAACCCCCCATCCAATGAGCAGTTCTTC; CDR3 protein: CASSDPFSGNPPSNEQFF
D gene: NA; clone size: NA; J gene: TRBJ2-5; V gene: TRBV15; CDR3 DNA: TGTGCCACCAGCAGAGAGGGCAGGGGATCAGAGACCCAGTACTTC; CDR3 protein: CATSREGRGSETQYF
D gene: TRBD2; clone size: NA; J gene: TRBJ2-4; V gene: TRBV13; CDR3 DNA: TGTGCCAGCACCACCGGGGGGACCAAAAACATTCAGTACTTC; CDR3 protein: CASTTGGTKNIQYF
D gene: NA; clone size: NA; J gene: TRBJ2-2; V gene: TRBV6-5; CDR3 DNA: TGTGCCAGCACTTTAGCAGGGTCCGGGGAGCTGTTTTTT; CDR3 protein: CASTLAGSGELFF
D gene: NA; clone size: NA; J gene: TRBJ1-2; V gene: TRBV6-5; CDR3 DNA: TGTGCCAGCAGATCGCAGGGGCCCTCCTATGGCTACACCTTC; CDR3 protein: CASRSQGPSYGYTF
D gene: NA; clone size: NA; J gene: TRBJ1-2; V gene: TRBV21-1; CDR3 DNA: TGTGCCAGCAGCAAAGTAGTAGCAGGTGGGGTCGATGGCTACACCTTC; CDR3 protein: CASSKVVAGGVDGYTF
D gene: TRBD2; clone size: NA; J gene: TRBJ2-7; V gene: TRBV29-1; CDR3 DNA: TGCAGCGTTGCGGGGGGGCGTACCTACGAGCAGTACTTC; CDR3 protein: CSVAGGRTYEQYF
D gene: NA; clone size: NA; J gene: TRBJ2-7; V gene: TRBV13; CDR3 DNA: TGTGCCAGCAGCTTAGGCCACCAGGCAGGGATGATAACGTACTTC; CDR3 protein: CASSLGHQAGMITYF
D gene: NA; clone size: NA; J gene: TRBJ1-5; V gene: TRBV7-8; CDR3 DNA: TGTGCCAGCAGCCAGGTTGATTGGGGGAGCAATCAGCCCCAGCATTTT; CDR3 protein: CASSQVDWGSNQPQHF
D gene: NA; clone size: NA; J gene: TRBJ2-7; V gene: TRBV29-1; CDR3 DNA: TGCAGCGCCCTTGGGCAGGAAACCTACGAGCAGTACTTC; CDR3 protein: CSALGQETYEQYF
D gene: NA; clone size: NA; J gene: TRBJ2-4; V gene: TRBV4-1; CDR3 DNA: TGCGCCAGCAGCCAAGATCCGCTACAGCGGCCCCACGCCAAAAACATTCAGTACTTC; CDR3 protein: CASSQDPLQRPHAKNIQYF
D gene: NA; clone size: NA; J gene: TRBJ2-7; V gene: TRBV5-6; CDR3 DNA: TGTGCCAGCAGCTTCGGTGGGTTCCTCTCCTACGAGCAGTACTTC; CDR3 protein: CASSFGGFLSYEQYF
D gene: NA; clone size: NA; J gene: TRBJ2-1; V gene: TRBV30; CDR3 DNA: TGTGCCGCGGGACACCTCTACAATGAGCAGTTCTTC; CDR3 protein: CAAGHLYNEQFF
D gene: NA; clone size: NA; J gene: TRBJ2-7; V gene: TRBV6-5; CDR3 DNA: TGTGCCAGCAGTGCAGGGTCCTCGCCCTACGAGCAGTACTTC; CDR3 protein: CASSAGSSPYEQYF
D gene: NA; clone size: NA; J gene: TRBJ2-7; V gene: TRBV4-1; CDR3 DNA: TGCGCCAGCAGCCTCGACAGCCTGTCCTACGAGCAGTACTTC; CDR3 protein: CASSLDSLSYEQYF
D gene: NA; clone size: NA; J gene: TRBJ2-3; V gene: TRBV4-1; CDR3 DNA: TGCGCCAGCAGCCAAGAAATCGCTAGGTCCAAAGATACGCAGTATTTT; CDR3 protein: CASSQEIARSKDTQYF
D gene: NA; clone size: once; J gene: TRBJ1-4; V gene: TRBV5-5; CDR3 DNA: TGTGCCAGCAGCTTCGGGCCCTCAACTAATGAAAAACTGTTTTTT; CDR3 protein: CASSFGPSTNEKLFF
D gene: TRBD2; clone size: once; J gene: TRBJ2-3; V gene: TRBV5-5; CDR3 DNA: TGTGCCAGCAGCTTGGATTGGTGGGAGGGAGATACGCAGTATTTT; CDR3 protein: CASSLDWWEGDTQYF
D gene: TRBD2; clone size: once; J gene: TRBJ2-3; V gene: TRBV2; CDR3 DNA: TGTGCCACCCGACGGACTAGCGGGAGGACTGTTAACACAGATACGCAGTATTTT; CDR3 protein: CATRRTSGRTVNTDTQYF
D gene: NA; clone size: NA; J gene: TRBJ1-4; V gene: TRBV6-6; CDR3 DNA: TGTGCCAGCACCACAGGGTGGGGGGATGAAAAACTGTTTTTT; CDR3 protein: CASTTGWGDEKLFF
D gene: NA; clone size: NA; J gene: TRBJ2-7; V gene: TRBV5-1; CDR3 DNA: TGCGCCAGCAGCTGGGTGGGGGCCCACGAGCAGTACTTC; CDR3 protein: CASSWVGAHEQYF
D gene: NA; clone size: NA; J gene: TRBJ2-7; V gene: TRBV2; CDR3 DNA: TGTGCCAGCAGTGAAAACCCCCAGACCAGCTCCTACGAGCAGTACTTC; CDR3 protein: CASSENPQTSSYEQYF
D gene: TRBD1; clone size: NA; J gene: TRBJ1-5; V gene: TRBV6-6; CDR3 DNA: TGTGCCAGCAGTTACTCGGACAGGGGATATCAGCCCCAGCATTTT; CDR3 protein: CASSYSDRGYQPQHF
D gene: TRBD2; clone size: NA; J gene: TRBJ2-3; V gene: TRBV5-6; CDR3 DNA: TGTGCCAGCAGCCCCTACATCCCACTACTAGCGGTCGGGGTGGATACGCAGTATTTT; CDR3 protein: CASSPYIPLLAVGVDTQYF
D gene: NA; clone size: few; J gene: TRBJ2-5; V gene: TRBV27; CDR3 DNA: TGTGCCAGCAGTCCGTACGGGAGCCAAGAGACCCAGTACTTC; CDR3 protein: CASSPYGSQETQYF
D gene: NA; clone size: NA; J gene: TRBJ2-1; V gene: TRBV29-1; CDR3 DNA: TGCAGCGTTGAGAGAGAGGTGGGGAATGAGCAGTTCTTC; CDR3 protein: CSVEREVGNEQFF
D gene: TRBD1; clone size: few; J gene: TRBJ2-7; V gene: TRBV28; CDR3 DNA: TGTGCCAGCAGCCCCCCTTCGAGACAGGGGGCCGACGAGCAGTACTTC; CDR3 protein: CASSPPSRQGADEQYF
D gene: TRBD2; clone size: NA; J gene: TRBJ2-1; V gene: TRBV28; CDR3 DNA: TGTGCCAGCAGCGCCACTGGGACTAGCGGGAGTAGGGATGAGCAGTTCTTC; CDR3 protein: CASSATGTSGSRDEQFF
D gene: NA; clone size: NA; J gene: TRBJ1-5; V gene: TRBV12-5; CDR3 DNA: TGTGCTAGTGGTTCATGGGAGGCGAATCAGCCCCAGCATTTT; CDR3 protein: CASGSWEANQPQHF
D gene: TRBD1; clone size: NA; J gene: TRBJ2-7; V gene: TRBV28; CDR3 DNA: TGTGCCAGCAGTTTGTACAGGGGAAAGCGGACATCCACCTACGAGCAGTACTTC; CDR3 protein: CASSLYRGKRTSTYEQYF
D gene: NA; clone size: NA; J gene: TRBJ1-2; V gene: TRBV4-1; CDR3 DNA: TGCGCCAGCAGCCCCCCGGCGGGGGGGGCGCGGGACTATGGCTACACCTTC; CDR3 protein: CASSPPAGGARDYGYTF
D gene: NA; clone size: NA; J gene: TRBJ1-1; V gene: TRBV9; CDR3 DNA: TGTGCCAGCAGCGTAGCCCGAACAGGGTGGGACACTGAAGCTTTCTTT; CDR3 protein: CASSVARTGWDTEAFF
D gene: NA; clone size: NA; J gene: TRBJ1-1; V gene: TRBV21-1; CDR3 DNA: TGTGCCAGCAGCAAAGGGGAGACCCCTGAAGCTTTCTTT; CDR3 protein: CASSKGETPEAFF
D gene: NA; clone size: NA; J gene: TRBJ2-5; V gene: TRBV6-5; CDR3 DNA: TGTGCCAGCAGTGAATCAACCGGTCAAGAGACCCAGTACTTC; CDR3 protein: CASSESTGQETQYF
D gene: NA; clone size: NA; J gene: TRBJ2-7; V gene: TRBV5-1; CDR3 DNA: TGCGCCAGCAGCTTGTACATCGGCTACGAGCAGTACTTC; CDR3 protein: CASSLYIGYEQYF
D gene: NA; clone size: NA; J gene: TRBJ1-3; V gene: TRBV15; CDR3 DNA: TGTGCCACCAGCAGAGAGACAACCGGAGAAAACACCATATATTTT; CDR3 protein: CATSRETTGENTIYF
D gene: NA; clone size: NA; J gene: TRBJ1-5; V gene: TRBV7-6; CDR3 DNA: TGTGCCAGCAGCCCGACACCTTGGAGCAATCAGCCCCAGCATTTT; CDR3 protein: CASSPTPWSNQPQHF
D gene: TRBD1; clone size: few; J gene: TRBJ2-7; V gene: TRBV15; CDR3 DNA: TGTGCCACCAGCAGAGTAGACAGGGGGCGCGGCGAGCAGTACTTC; CDR3 protein: CATSRVDRGRGEQYF
D gene: TRBD1; clone size: NA; J gene: TRBJ2-7; V gene: TRBV27; CDR3 DNA: TGTGCCAGCAGTTTTGGGACAGACCCCTACGAGCAGTACTTC; CDR3 protein: CASSFGTDPYEQYF
D gene: NA; clone size: NA; J gene: TRBJ2-7; V gene: TRBV27; CDR3 DNA: TGTGCCAGCAGTTTATCGGGAGGTGGGGACGGGGCATTCTACGAGCAGTACTTC; CDR3 protein: CASSLSGGGDGAFYEQYF
D gene: NA; clone size: few; J gene: TRBJ2-7; V gene: TRBV27; CDR3 DNA: TGTGCCAGCGGGCCGACTAGGCCAGGCTACGAGCAGTACTTC; CDR3 protein: CASGPTRPGYEQYF
D gene: TRBD2; clone size: NA; J gene: TRBJ2-2; V gene: TRBV5-1; CDR3 DNA: TGCGCCAGCAGCCCGGGGAGGGGTAACACCGGGGAGCTGTTTTTT; CDR3 protein: CASSPGRGNTGELFF
D gene: TRBD2; clone size: NA; J gene: TRBJ2-7; V gene: TRBV9; CDR3 DNA: TGTGCCAGCAGCCCCATAGCGGGGGTGGCCTACGAGCAGTACTTC; CDR3 protein: CASSPIAGVAYEQYF
D gene: NA; clone size: once; J gene: TRBJ1-1; V gene: TRBV7-9; CDR3 DNA: TGTGCCAGCAGCGCACTCGCGGTTCGGCAAAACACTGAAGCTTTCTTT; CDR3 protein: CASSALAVRQNTEAFF
D gene: NA; clone size: few; J gene: TRBJ2-7; V gene: TRBV6-5; CDR3 DNA: TGTGCCAGCAGTTACGATGGAGGGGAGCAGTACTTC; CDR3 protein: CASSYDGGEQYF
D gene: NA; clone size: NA; J gene: TRBJ2-7; V gene: TRBV27; CDR3 DNA: TGTGCCAGCAGTTCCCTCGCCACACTCGGGGACAACACCTACGAGCAGTACTTC; CDR3 protein: CASSSLATLGDNTYEQYF